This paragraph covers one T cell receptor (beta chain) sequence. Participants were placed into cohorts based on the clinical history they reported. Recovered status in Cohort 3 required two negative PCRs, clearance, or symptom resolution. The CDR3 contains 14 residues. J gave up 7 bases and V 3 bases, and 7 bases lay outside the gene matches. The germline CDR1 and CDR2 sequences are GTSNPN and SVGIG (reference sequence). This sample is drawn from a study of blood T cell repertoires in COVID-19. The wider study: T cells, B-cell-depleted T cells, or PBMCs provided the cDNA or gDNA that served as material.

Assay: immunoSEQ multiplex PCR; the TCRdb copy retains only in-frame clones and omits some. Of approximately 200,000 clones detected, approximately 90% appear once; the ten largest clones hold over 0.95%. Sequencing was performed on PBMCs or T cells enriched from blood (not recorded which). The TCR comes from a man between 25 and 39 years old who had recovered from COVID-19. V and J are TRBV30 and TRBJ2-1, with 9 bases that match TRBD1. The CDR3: CAWSLGQGVNEQFF. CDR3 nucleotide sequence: TGTGCCTGGAGCTTGGGACAGGGAGTGAATGAGCAGTTCTTC.